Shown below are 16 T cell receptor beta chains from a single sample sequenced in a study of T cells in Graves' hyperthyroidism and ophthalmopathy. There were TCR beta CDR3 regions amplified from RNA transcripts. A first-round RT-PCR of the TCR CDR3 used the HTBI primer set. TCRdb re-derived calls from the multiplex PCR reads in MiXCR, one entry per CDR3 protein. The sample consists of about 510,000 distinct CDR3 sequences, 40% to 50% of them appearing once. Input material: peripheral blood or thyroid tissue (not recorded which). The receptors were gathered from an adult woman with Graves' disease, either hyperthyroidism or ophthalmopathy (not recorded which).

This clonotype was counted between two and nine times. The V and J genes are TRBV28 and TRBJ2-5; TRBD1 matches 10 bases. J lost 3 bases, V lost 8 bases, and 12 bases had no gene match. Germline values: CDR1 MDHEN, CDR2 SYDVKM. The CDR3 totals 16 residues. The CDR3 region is CASQPQTGTGEETQYF. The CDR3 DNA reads TGTGCCAGCCAGCCTCAAACCGGGACAGGGGAAGAGACCCAGTACTTC.

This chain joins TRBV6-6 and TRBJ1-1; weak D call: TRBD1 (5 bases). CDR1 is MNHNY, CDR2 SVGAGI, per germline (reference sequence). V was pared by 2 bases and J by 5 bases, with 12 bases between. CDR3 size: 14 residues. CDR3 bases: TGTGCCAGCAGTTACCTCGGGGGGGAAACTGAAGCTTTCTTT. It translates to CASSYLGGETEAFF.

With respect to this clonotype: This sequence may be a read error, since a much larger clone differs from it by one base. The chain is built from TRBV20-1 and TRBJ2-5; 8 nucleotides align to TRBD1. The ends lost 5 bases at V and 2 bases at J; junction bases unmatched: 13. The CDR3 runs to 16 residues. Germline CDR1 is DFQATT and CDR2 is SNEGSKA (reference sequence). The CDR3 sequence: CSAGGDPTGAQETQYF. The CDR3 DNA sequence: TGCAGTGCTGGAGGGGATCCGACAGGGGCGCAAGAGACCCAGTACTTC.

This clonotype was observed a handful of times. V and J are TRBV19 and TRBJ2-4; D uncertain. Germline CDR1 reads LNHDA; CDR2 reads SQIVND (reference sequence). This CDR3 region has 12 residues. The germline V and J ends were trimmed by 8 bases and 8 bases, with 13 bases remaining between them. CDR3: CASRYGWDIQYF. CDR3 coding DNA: TGTGCCAGTCGCTATGGCTGGGACATTCAGTACTTC.

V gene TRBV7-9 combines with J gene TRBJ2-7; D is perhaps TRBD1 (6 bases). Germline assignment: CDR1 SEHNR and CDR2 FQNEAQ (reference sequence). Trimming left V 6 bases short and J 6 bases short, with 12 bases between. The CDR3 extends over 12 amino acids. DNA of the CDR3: TGTGCCAGCAGTCCACAGGGTCGCGAGCAGTACTTC. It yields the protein CASSPQGREQYF.

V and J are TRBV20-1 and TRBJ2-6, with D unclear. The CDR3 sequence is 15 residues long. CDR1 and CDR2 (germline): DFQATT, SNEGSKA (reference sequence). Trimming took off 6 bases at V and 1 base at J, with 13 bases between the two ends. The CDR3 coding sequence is TGCAGTGCCGCCGAAAGACATTCTGGGGCCAACGTCCTGACTTTC. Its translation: CSAAERHSGANVLTF.

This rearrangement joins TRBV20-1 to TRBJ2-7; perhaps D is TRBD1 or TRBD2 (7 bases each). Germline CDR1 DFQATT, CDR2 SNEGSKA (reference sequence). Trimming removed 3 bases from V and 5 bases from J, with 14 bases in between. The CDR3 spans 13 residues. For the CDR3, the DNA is TGCAGTGCTAGGGGAGGGGGCATCAACGAGCAGTACTTC. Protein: CSARGGGINEQYF.

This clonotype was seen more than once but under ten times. CDR3 residues: CASSRGRNEKLFF. DNA of the CDR3: TGTGCCAGCAGTAGGGGACGTAATGAAAAACTGTTTTTT. This chain connects TRBV7-2 to TRBJ1-4, with D tentatively TRBD1 (5 bases). Trimming cost V 6 bases and J 4 bases, with 9 bases left between them. This CDR3 comprises 13 residues. Germline CDR1 reads SGHTA; CDR2 reads FQGNSA.

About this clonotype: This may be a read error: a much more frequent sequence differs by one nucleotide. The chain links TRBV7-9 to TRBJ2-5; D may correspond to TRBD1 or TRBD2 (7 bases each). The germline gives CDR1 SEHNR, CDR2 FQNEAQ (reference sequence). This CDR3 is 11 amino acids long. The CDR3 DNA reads TGTGCCAGCAGCGGAGACAGGGAGGGGGACTTC. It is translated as CASSGDREGDF. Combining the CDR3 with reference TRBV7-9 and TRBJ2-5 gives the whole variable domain DTGVSQNPRHKITKRGQNVTFRCDPISEHNRLYWYRQTLGQGPEFLTYFQNEAQLEKSRLLSDRFSAERPKGSFSTLEIQRTEQGDSAMYLCASSGDREGDFGPGTRLLVL.

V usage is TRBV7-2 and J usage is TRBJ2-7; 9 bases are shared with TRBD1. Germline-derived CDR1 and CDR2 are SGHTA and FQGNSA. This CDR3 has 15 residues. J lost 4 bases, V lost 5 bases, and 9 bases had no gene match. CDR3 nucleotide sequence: TGTGCCAGCAGCATAGACGGGACAGGGAATTACGAGCAGTACTTC. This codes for CASSIDGTGNYEQYF.

For the CDR3, the DNA is TGTGCCAGCACCCCGAGGGAGCTGGCCTACGAGCAGTACTTC. Translated: CASTPRELAYEQYF. The genes are TRBV15 and TRBJ2-7; tentatively, D is TRBD2 (5 bases). This CDR3 has 14 amino acids. Germline lookup yields CDR1 LNHNV and CDR2 YYDKDF (reference sequence). With 10 bases removed from V and 2 bases from J, the gap between germline ends came to 18 bases.

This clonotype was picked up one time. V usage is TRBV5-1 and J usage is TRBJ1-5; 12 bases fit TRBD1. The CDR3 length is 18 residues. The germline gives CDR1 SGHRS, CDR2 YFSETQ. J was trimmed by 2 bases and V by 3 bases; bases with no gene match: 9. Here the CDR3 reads CASSYRPGTGGGNQPQHF. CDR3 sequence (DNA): TGCGCCAGCAGCTACCGTCCCGGGACAGGGGGCGGCAATCAGCCCCAGCATTTT.

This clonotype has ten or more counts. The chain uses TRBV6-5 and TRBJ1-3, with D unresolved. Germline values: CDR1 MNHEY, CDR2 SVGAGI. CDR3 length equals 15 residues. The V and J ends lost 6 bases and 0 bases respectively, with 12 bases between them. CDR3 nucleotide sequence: TGTGCCAGCAGCCACGGACGGAGCTCTGGAAACACCATATATTTT. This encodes CASSHGRSSGNTIYF.

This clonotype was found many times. The CDR3 region is CASRPPGLAVLRRRETQYF. The CDR3 DNA follows: TGTGCCAGCAGGCCTCCGGGACTAGCGGTTCTCCGGAGAAGGGAGACCCAGTACTTC. V is TRBV6-6 and J is TRBJ2-5, with 11 nucleotides matching TRBD2. The V gene's germline CDR1 is MNHNY and CDR2 SVGAGI (reference sequence). The trim removed 6 bases at V and 5 bases at J, leaving 20 bases unmatched. This CDR3 has 19 amino acids.

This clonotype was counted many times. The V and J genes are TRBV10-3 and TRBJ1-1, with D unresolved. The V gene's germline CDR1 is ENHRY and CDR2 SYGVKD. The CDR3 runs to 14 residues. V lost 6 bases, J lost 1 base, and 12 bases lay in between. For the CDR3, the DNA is TGTGCCATCAGCCAATTAGGCTCGAACACTGAAGCTTTCTTT. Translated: CAISQLGSNTEAFF.

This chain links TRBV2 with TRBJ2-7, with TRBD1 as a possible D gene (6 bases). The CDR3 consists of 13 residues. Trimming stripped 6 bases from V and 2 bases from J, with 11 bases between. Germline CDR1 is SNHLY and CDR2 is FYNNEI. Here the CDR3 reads CASRTRDTYEQYF. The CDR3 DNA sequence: TGTGCCAGCAGGACCCGGGACACCTACGAGCAGTACTTC.